This entry is about one T cell receptor beta chain. Its antigen is currently not known. No much larger clone exists at a distance of one base, and base qualities are not known. CDR1 is given as SGHTS and CDR2 as YDEGEE, both from the germline V gene. The CDR3 runs 13 residues from the cysteine to the phenylalanine. Only the CDR3 DNA is retained, 39 bases long and in frame from the first base. The junction shows trimming of 3 bases on V and 2 bases on J, plus 9 bases between the germline ends. These data come from a study of T cells in localized non-small cell lung cancer (TCRdb year 2020). Regarding the research as a whole: The study examined T cell repertoires in a few hundred patients with early-stage NSCLC and compared tumors with uninvolved tumor-adjacent lungs. The cohort consisted of roughly 240 treatment-naive NSCLC patients whose localized lung tumors had been resected. NSCLC patients had a mean age of roughly 64 years, and around 130 were male and some 98 female.

Overall study outcomes, separate from this receptor: Since the design was exploratory, TCR variables were selected using unadjusted p-values with no false-discovery rate correction. A median of 57 of the top 100 tumor clones were detected in paired uninvolved adjacent lung, and about 29 of these tumor clones were also found among the top 100 clones of the paired uninvolved adjacent lung. Longer overall survival was associated with higher T cell density in blood, whereas shorter survival was associated with higher clonality in adjacent lung. Uninvolved tumor-adjacent lung showed the highest T cell clonality, higher than tumor, which suggests more focused antigenic responses in the uninvolved tumor-adjacent lung. Because multi-region sequencing of the tumors was not done, intratumor heterogeneity could not be ruled out.

At diagnosis, tumor, uninvolved tumor-adjacent lung and peripheral blood were collected and then preserved as a mix of FFPE and fresh-frozen material. For TCR repertoire profiling, blood samples were analyzed in the form of peripheral blood mononuclear cells. The immunoSEQ Assay was used to sequence TCR beta CDR3 regions from DNA. The study's processing was this. T cell density was computed as TCR beta template counts normalized to usable DNA estimated by amplifying housekeeping genes. Richness was estimated using the preseqR package, with extrapolation to 400,000 templates for PBMC samples and to 120,000 templates for tissue samples. Clonality was defined as one minus Pielou's evenness. Tissue-enriched TCRs were identified through differential abundance testing performed on productive amino-acid clonotypes, with a minimum total count of 5 and an alpha of 0.1. Repertoire overlap between compartments was quantified with the Jaccard Index and Morisita Overlap Index. GLIPH grouped TCR beta CDR3s together with public tetramer-defined viral CDR3s, and a viral motif had to include at least three viral sequences and show V-gene enrichment. TCRdb re-hosts the immuneACCESS table, in-frame sequences only. Its copies lack some clones; in the studies checked, an unresolved V gene accounts for under half of them, and the cause for the rest is not known. That table is the source of V, J and clone size, and D and trimming were worked out from the DNA. This sample comprises 72,000 or so clones, roughly 86% of them detected only once. Clones ranked in the top ten supply less than 15% of the sample.

This TCR was recovered from an older female donor with stage I lung adenocarcinoma. Recombination connected TRBV5-8 to TRBJ2-7; perhaps TRBD1 is the D gene, with 5 bases matching. Sequenced material: peripheral blood, taken before any cancer treatment. The DNA is as follows: TGTGCCAGCAGCTCTGACAGTACCTACGAGCAGTACTTC. It codes for CASSSDSTYEQYF.